Below, 27 T cell receptor beta chains from the same sample are listed, as sequenced in a study of monozygotic twins with inflammatory bowel disease. TCRdb re-analyzed the 5' RACE reads; it lists each CDR3 protein once, without DNA. Found here are 400,000 or so distinct CDR3 sequences; the top ten clones hold about 2.6%. The sample consisted of blood. The receptor set was obtained from a human donor with ulcerative colitis or Crohn's disease, or a healthy co-twin of an affected twin (not recorded which).

The chain combines TRBV27 with TRBJ2-1; the D call from TCRdb, TRBD1, cannot be confirmed without DNA. The CDR3 is made up of 13 amino acids. Germline CDR1 MNHEY, CDR2 SMNVEV (reference sequence). CDR3 sequence: CASSYGTANEQFF.

The chain has TRBV7-9 and TRBJ2-2; the TCRdb call, TRBD2, lacks DNA for checking. Germline values: CDR1 SEHNR, CDR2 FQNEAQ (reference sequence). The CDR3 has 12 amino acids. The CDR3 reads CASSWRPGELFF.

CDR3 amino acids: CASRPTSPDTQYF. The rearrangement links TRBV12-3 or TRBV12-4 to TRBJ2-3. The CDR3 covers 13 residues.

The V call is TRBV5-4, the J call TRBJ2-5. CDR1 and CDR2 (germline): SGHNT, YYREEE (reference sequence). This CDR3 has 14 amino acids. CDR3 protein: CASSLAGVPETQYF.

This chain links TRBV6-1 with TRBJ2-3; the D call of TRBD2 rests on TCRdb alone, since no DNA is present to check it. In germline, CDR1 is MNHNS, CDR2 SASEGT. The CDR3 length is 18 residues. The CDR3 here is CASSQLSTSSGRGDTQYF.

The chain combines TRBV7-8 with TRBJ2-5; TCRdb reports TRBD2, a call that lacks DNA to check it against. Germline values: CDR1 SGHVS, CDR2 FQNEAQ. The CDR3 extends over 15 amino acids. CDR3 residues: CASSIPAGGAETQYF.

The chain links TRBV5-6 to TRBJ1-1; absent DNA, TCRdb's TRBD1 call cannot be checked. This CDR3 is built from 13 residues. Germline values: CDR1 SGHDT, CDR2 YYEEEE. The CDR3 protein is CASSLEGRGEAFF.

This chain connects TRBV28 to TRBJ2-7. Germline CDR1 and CDR2: MDHEN and SYDVKM. This CDR3 is built from 15 residues. The chain's CDR3 is CASRSSSVSGGEQYF.

The chain employs TRBV29-1 and TRBJ1-1; TCRdb's assignment of TRBD1 cannot be checked, as there is no DNA. This CDR3 is built from 12 residues. The germline CDR1 and CDR2 sequences are SQVTM and ANQGSEA. The CDR3 spells CSVTGLNTEAFF.

This chain connects TRBV5-6 to TRBJ1-1; TCRdb lists TRBD1, though no DNA is available to test this call. CDR3 length: 15 residues. Per the germline V gene, CDR1 is SGHDT and CDR2 is YYEEEE. CDR3 loop: CASSWGQGAWTEAFF.

The V gene is TRBV6-4, the J gene TRBJ1-2; absent DNA, TCRdb's TRBD1 call cannot be checked. The CDR3 has 11 amino acids. Germline-derived CDR1 and CDR2 are MRHNA and SNTAGT. The CDR3 sequence: CATGTAYGYTF.

The V and J genes are TRBV14 and TRBJ2-3. CDR3 length equals 12 residues. Germline loops: CDR1 SGHDN, CDR2 FVKESK. The CDR3 here is CASSQFLDTQYF.

The gene calls are TRBV20-1 and TRBJ1-6. CDR3 size: 12 residues. Germline V gene data show CDR1 as DFQATT and CDR2 as SNEGSKA (reference sequence). The CDR3 loop is CSAHLNNSPLHF.

CDR3 amino acids: CATGVPRTDTQYF. The chain has TRBV15 and TRBJ2-3. Germline V lookup: CDR1 LNHNV, CDR2 YYDKDF (reference sequence). This CDR3 has 13 amino acids.

The gene calls are TRBV10-3 and TRBJ1-5. Germline V gene lookup returns CDR1 ENHRY and CDR2 SYGVKD. This CDR3 has 13 residues. CDR3 loop: CAITRDFNQPQHF.

The chain has TRBV12-3 or TRBV12-4 and TRBJ2-1. The CDR3 spans 13 residues. The CDR3 spells CASTRRSYNEQLF.

This chain links TRBV20-1 with TRBJ1-2; the TCRdb call, TRBD1, lacks DNA for checking. The CDR3 is made up of 11 amino acids. Germline values: CDR1 DFQATT, CDR2 SNEGSKA (reference sequence). CDR3 loop: CSARDVRGYTF.

V usage is TRBV27 and J usage is TRBJ1-6. Germline lookup yields CDR1 MNHEY and CDR2 SMNVEV (reference sequence). There are 14 residues in the CDR3. The CDR3 reads CASSGTARNSPLHF.

This chain joins TRBV4-3 and TRBJ2-1. CDR1 LGHNA and CDR2 YSLEER come from the germline V gene. The CDR3 has 15 residues. The CDR3 sequence: CASSQDTRSYNEQFF.

The chain has TRBV19 and TRBJ1-5; TCRdb lists TRBD1, though no DNA is available to test this call. Germline values: CDR1 LNHDA, CDR2 SQIVND (reference sequence). CDR3 length: 15 residues. CDR3 in amino acids: CASTRGRTSNQPQHF.

The V call is TRBV5-1, the J call TRBJ2-1; there is no DNA to check the TCRdb D call of TRBD1. CDR1 is SGHRS, CDR2 YFSETQ, per germline. The CDR3 covers 15 residues. CDR3 residues: CASSLEPGYYNEQFF.

The chain recombines TRBV5-1 with TRBJ2-2. The CDR3 runs 15 residues. Germline-derived CDR1 and CDR2 are SGHRS and YFSETQ. CDR3 loop: CASSWGYSDTGELFF.

The chain has TRBV12-3 or TRBV12-4 and TRBJ1-2. CDR3 length: 15 residues. The CDR3 reads CASSYGVVEDYGYTF.

The chain has TRBV2 and TRBJ2-1; TCRdb proposes TRBD2, but this gene call is untestable without DNA. Germline V gene data show CDR1 as SNHLY and CDR2 as FYNNEI. The CDR3 has 14 residues. The CDR3 region is CASSDGRGDNEQFF.

The chain joins TRBV19 to TRBJ2-2; the TCRdb call, TRBD1, lacks DNA for checking. The CDR3 extends over 14 amino acids. Germline CDR1 reads LNHDA; CDR2 reads SQIVND (reference sequence). The CDR3 sequence: CASSARGATGELFF.

The chain has TRBV12-3 or TRBV12-4 and TRBJ1-1; no DNA is available, so the TRBD1 call from TCRdb remains unchecked. This CDR3 is 13 amino acids long. CDR3 residues: CASSPDRGGPAFF.

J is TRBJ2-1 and V is TRBV7-9; TCRdb returns TRBD1, unconfirmable since there is no DNA. The germline V gene has CDR1 SEHNR and CDR2 FQNEAQ (reference sequence). The CDR3 contains 16 residues. The CDR3 is CASSLAAGGAVDEQFF.